Listed below are T cell receptor beta chains from one sample, sequenced in a study of T-cell reconstitution after alpha-beta-depleted transplantation in children. TCRdb ran MiXCR on the PCR reads and lists one entry per CDR3 protein. The table has about 400,000 distinct CDR3 sequences, just over 20% seen once. The source material was PBMCs from the stem cell graft donor, sampled from the stem cell graft. These receptors were taken from a human donor who donated a stem cell graft to a child with acute myeloid leukemia. The CDR3 runs from the conserved cysteine through the conserved F or W. The D gene is left open where the match is weak. A row's size may be missing; if present it is once, few, many or a size class.

V gene: TRBV20-1
J gene: TRBJ2-7
D gene: -
clone size: many
CDR3 protein: CSARDLAGEHPYEQYF
CDR3 DNA: TGCAGTGCTAGAGATCTAGCAGGGGAACACCCCTACGAGCAGTACTTC

V gene: TRBV5-1
J gene: TRBJ1-1
D gene: -
clone size: -
CDR3 protein: CASSLEAGARGGTEAFF
CDR3 DNA: TGCGCCAGCAGCTTGGAGGCGGGGGCGAGGGGAGGGACTGAAGCTTTCTTT

V gene: TRBV20-1
J gene: TRBJ2-2
D gene: -
clone size: -
CDR3 protein: CSARVIFTGELFF
CDR3 DNA: TGCAGTGCAAGGGTTATATTCACCGGGGAGCTGTTTTTT

V gene: TRBV6-5
J gene: TRBJ2-7
D gene: -
clone size: -
CDR3 protein: CASSYSHRVESYEQYF
CDR3 DNA: TGTGCCAGCAGTTACTCTCACAGGGTGGAATCCTACGAGCAGTACTTC

V gene: TRBV24-1
J gene: TRBJ2-1
D gene: -
clone size: -
CDR3 protein: CATSDTSAEQFF
CDR3 DNA: TGTGCCACCAGTGACACATCGGCTGAGCAGTTCTTC

V gene: TRBV6-1
J gene: TRBJ2-4
D gene: TRBD1
clone size: -
CDR3 protein: CASRTGAKNIQYF
CDR3 DNA: TGTGCCAGCAGGACAGGGGCCAAAAACATTCAGTACTTC

V gene: TRBV12-3/TRBV12-4
J gene: TRBJ1-5
D gene: -
clone size: few
CDR3 protein: CASTSRLTDQPQHF
CDR3 DNA: TGTGCCAGCACCTCTCGACTGACCGATCAGCCCCAGCATTTT

V gene: TRBV6-1
J gene: TRBJ2-1
D gene: -
clone size: few
CDR3 protein: CASSETRGPGEQFF
CDR3 DNA: TGTGCCAGCAGTGAAACTAGGGGCCCTGGGGAGCAGTTCTTC

V gene: TRBV5-1
J gene: TRBJ2-1
D gene: -
clone size: few
CDR3 protein: CASSLYQNEQFF
CDR3 DNA: TGCGCCAGCAGCTTGTATCAAAATGAGCAGTTCTTC

V gene: TRBV28
J gene: TRBJ2-1
D gene: -
clone size: once
CDR3 protein: CASSLMGRTNNEQFF
CDR3 DNA: TGTGCCAGCAGTTTAATGGGCAGGACAAACAATGAGCAGTTCTTC

V gene: TRBV28
J gene: TRBJ2-1
D gene: -
clone size: few
CDR3 protein: CASRDLSGNEQFF
CDR3 DNA: TGTGCCAGCAGGGATCTTAGCGGCAATGAGCAGTTCTTC

V gene: TRBV6-5
J gene: TRBJ2-1
D gene: TRBD2
clone size: few
CDR3 protein: CASSPGRAIGISEQFF
CDR3 DNA: TGTGCCAGCAGTCCGGGGAGGGCGATCGGAATCAGTGAGCAGTTCTTC

V gene: TRBV20-1
J gene: TRBJ1-1
D gene: -
clone size: few
CDR3 protein: CSARDARGPGGTEAFF
CDR3 DNA: TGCAGTGCTAGAGATGCCCGCGGTCCTGGTGGCACTGAAGCTTTCTTT

V gene: TRBV18
J gene: TRBJ2-7
D gene: TRBD2
clone size: -
CDR3 protein: CASSPPGTSGSHEQYF
CDR3 DNA: TGTGCCAGCTCACCACCGGGGACTAGCGGGAGCCACGAGCAGTACTTC

V gene: TRBV2
J gene: TRBJ2-3
D gene: TRBD2
clone size: -
CDR3 protein: CASSSSSGRAVDTQYF
CDR3 DNA: TGTGCCAGCAGCTCTTCTAGCGGGAGGGCCGTAGATACGCAGTATTTT

V gene: TRBV15
J gene: TRBJ1-3
D gene: TRBD1
clone size: few
CDR3 protein: CATSGDRGPGNTIYF
CDR3 DNA: TGTGCCACCAGCGGGGACAGAGGGCCTGGAAACACCATATATTTT

V gene: TRBV12-3/TRBV12-4
J gene: TRBJ1-5
D gene: -
clone size: few
CDR3 protein: CASSLEGRANQPQHF
CDR3 DNA: TGTGCCAGCAGTTTAGAAGGCAGGGCAAATCAGCCCCAGCATTTT

V gene: TRBV29-1
J gene: TRBJ2-7
D gene: -
clone size: few
CDR3 protein: CSVEGTQSSTYEQYF
CDR3 DNA: TGCAGCGTTGAGGGTACCCAGTCCTCGACCTACGAGCAGTACTTC

V gene: TRBV4-2
J gene: TRBJ2-1
D gene: -
clone size: few
CDR3 protein: CASSQKGNEQFF
CDR3 DNA: TGTGCCAGCAGCCAAAAGGGGAATGAGCAGTTCTTC

V gene: TRBV12-3/TRBV12-4
J gene: TRBJ2-7
D gene: TRBD2
clone size: few
CDR3 protein: CASSGGTSGSRYEQYF
CDR3 DNA: TGTGCCAGCAGTGGGGGGACTAGCGGGAGTAGGTACGAGCAGTACTTC

V gene: TRBV10-3
J gene: TRBJ2-7
D gene: -
clone size: few
CDR3 protein: CATLEGPRTPYEQYF
CDR3 DNA: TGTGCCACCCTGGAGGGACCAAGGACCCCCTACGAGCAGTACTTC

V gene: TRBV12-3/TRBV12-4
J gene: TRBJ2-1
D gene: TRBD2
clone size: many
CDR3 protein: CASIDQRTGGNEQFF
CDR3 DNA: TGTGCCAGCATTGATCAGCGGACGGGGGGCAATGAGCAGTTCTTC

V gene: TRBV20-1
J gene: TRBJ2-7
D gene: TRBD2
clone size: many
CDR3 protein: CSARGLAGSYEQYF
CDR3 DNA: TGCAGTGCTAGGGGACTAGCGGGAAGCTACGAGCAGTACTTC

V gene: TRBV7-6
J gene: TRBJ2-1
D gene: -
clone size: -
CDR3 protein: CASSSNSGPNEQFF
CDR3 DNA: TGTGCCAGCAGCTCCAACAGCGGACCCAATGAGCAGTTCTTC

V gene: TRBV20-1
J gene: TRBJ2-2
D gene: -
clone size: -
CDR3 protein: CSAPSGPLAGELFF
CDR3 DNA: TGCAGTGCACCATCGGGACCGCTGGCCGGGGAGCTGTTTTTT

V gene: TRBV15
J gene: TRBJ2-3
D gene: -
clone size: -
CDR3 protein: CATRQAGSTDTQYF
CDR3 DNA: TGTGCCACAAGACAGGCTGGAAGCACAGATACGCAGTATTTT

V gene: TRBV20-1
J gene: TRBJ2-1
D gene: TRBD2
clone size: many
CDR3 protein: CSAGISGRAGNEQFF
CDR3 DNA: TGCAGTGCTGGGATTAGCGGGAGGGCCGGGAATGAGCAGTTCTTC

V gene: TRBV4-2
J gene: TRBJ1-5
D gene: TRBD1
clone size: many
CDR3 protein: CASSQDEGQGNQPQHF
CDR3 DNA: TGTGCCAGCAGCCAAGACGAAGGACAGGGCAATCAGCCCCAGCATTTT

V gene: TRBV20-1
J gene: TRBJ2-1
D gene: TRBD2
clone size: many
CDR3 protein: CSAREGGSSYNEQFF
CDR3 DNA: TGCAGTGCTAGAGAGGGCGGGAGCTCCTACAATGAGCAGTTCTTC

V gene: TRBV9
J gene: TRBJ2-7
D gene: -
clone size: -
CDR3 protein: CASSVASPPHEQYF
CDR3 DNA: TGTGCCAGCAGCGTAGCATCCCCACCCCACGAGCAGTACTTC

V gene: TRBV7-8
J gene: TRBJ2-7
D gene: -
clone size: few
CDR3 protein: CASSPPSLGANEQYF
CDR3 DNA: TGTGCCAGCAGCCCCCCGTCCCTGGGGGCGAACGAGCAGTACTTC

V gene: TRBV20-1
J gene: TRBJ2-3
D gene: TRBD2
clone size: -
CDR3 protein: CSARGLAGRTSFTDTQYF
CDR3 DNA: TGCAGTGCTAGGGGACTAGCGGGAAGGACCTCCTTCACAGATACGCAGTATTTT

V gene: TRBV7-9
J gene: TRBJ2-5
D gene: TRBD2
clone size: -
CDR3 protein: CASSLGTSGLLQETQYF
CDR3 DNA: TGTGCCAGCAGCTTGGGGACTAGCGGACTCTTGCAAGAGACCCAGTACTTC

V gene: TRBV20-1
J gene: TRBJ1-6
D gene: -
clone size: many
CDR3 protein: CSARGGGRAGSPLHF
CDR3 DNA: TGCAGTGCTAGAGGAGGAGGCAGGGCGGGATCACCCCTCCACTTT

V gene: TRBV6-1
J gene: TRBJ1-1
D gene: -
clone size: few
CDR3 protein: CASSDTVRTEAFF
CDR3 DNA: TGTGCCAGCAGTGACACTGTACGCACTGAAGCTTTCTTT

V gene: TRBV12-3/TRBV12-4
J gene: TRBJ1-1
D gene: -
clone size: many
CDR3 protein: CASSSSGTNTEAFF
CDR3 DNA: TGTGCCAGCAGTTCATCAGGGACGAACACTGAAGCTTTCTTT

V gene: TRBV6-6
J gene: TRBJ1-1
D gene: -
clone size: many
CDR3 protein: CASSLEGEAFF
CDR3 DNA: TGTGCCAGCAGTCTAGAGGGTGAAGCTTTCTTT

V gene: TRBV7-2
J gene: TRBJ2-1
D gene: TRBD1
clone size: -
CDR3 protein: CASSLDRVDEQFF
CDR3 DNA: TGTGCCAGCAGCCTAGACAGGGTTGATGAGCAGTTCTTC

V gene: TRBV3-1
J gene: TRBJ2-1
D gene: -
clone size: once
CDR3 protein: CASSQVRTLYNEQFF
CDR3 DNA: TGTGCCAGCAGCCAAGTGCGGACCCTGTACAATGAGCAGTTCTTC

V gene: TRBV20-1
J gene: TRBJ1-6
D gene: -
clone size: many
CDR3 protein: CSASQGPALGSPLHF
CDR3 DNA: TGCAGTGCTAGCCAAGGGCCTGCCCTGGGATCACCCCTCCACTTT

V gene: TRBV28
J gene: TRBJ2-5
D gene: -
clone size: few
CDR3 protein: CASSLGAQGTQYF
CDR3 DNA: TGTGCCAGCAGTTTGGGGGCCCAGGGGACCCAGTACTTC

V gene: TRBV29-1
J gene: TRBJ2-5
D gene: -
clone size: -
CDR3 protein: CSVRLMLQETQYF
CDR3 DNA: TGCAGCGTTCGGCTGATGCTACAAGAGACCCAGTACTTC

V gene: TRBV28
J gene: TRBJ2-3
D gene: -
clone size: few
CDR3 protein: CASSFRVGGRVSSTDTQYF
CDR3 DNA: TGTGCCAGCAGTTTCCGGGTAGGGGGGAGGGTTTCTAGCACAGATACGCAGTATTTT

V gene: TRBV4-2
J gene: TRBJ2-7
D gene: TRBD2
clone size: few
CDR3 protein: CASSRSTTAGGASEQYF
CDR3 DNA: TGTGCCAGCAGCCGATCCACTACAGCGGGAGGGGCGTCCGAGCAGTACTTC

V gene: TRBV15
J gene: TRBJ2-1
D gene: -
clone size: few
CDR3 protein: CATSRVAGTYNEQFF
CDR3 DNA: TGTGCCACCAGCAGAGTGGCGGGAACCTACAATGAGCAGTTCTTC

V gene: TRBV28
J gene: TRBJ2-3
D gene: TRBD2
clone size: -
CDR3 protein: CASSLTSGMGDTQYF
CDR3 DNA: TGTGCCAGCAGTTTAACTAGCGGGATGGGTGATACGCAGTATTTT

V gene: TRBV2
J gene: TRBJ2-5
D gene: TRBD2
clone size: -
CDR3 protein: CASSTKREGRTTQYF
CDR3 DNA: TGTGCCAGCAGTACAAAGCGGGAGGGCCGGACGACCCAGTACTTC

V gene: TRBV29-1
J gene: TRBJ2-1
D gene: -
clone size: many
CDR3 protein: CSVTGDLYNEQFF
CDR3 DNA: TGCAGCGTTACAGGGGACTTATACAATGAGCAGTTCTTC

V gene: TRBV19
J gene: TRBJ2-5
D gene: -
clone size: -
CDR3 protein: CASSIRGYQETQYF
CDR3 DNA: TGTGCCAGTAGTATTAGGGGGTACCAAGAGACCCAGTACTTC

V gene: TRBV7-8
J gene: TRBJ2-4
D gene: -
clone size: few
CDR3 protein: CASSPWGPPKYIQYF
CDR3 DNA: TGTGCCAGCAGCCCCTGGGGGCCTCCAAAGTACATTCAGTACTTC

V gene: TRBV9
J gene: TRBJ1-1
D gene: -
clone size: few
CDR3 protein: CASSVGPGGATEAFF
CDR3 DNA: TGTGCCAGCAGCGTAGGGCCGGGAGGGGCCACTGAAGCTTTCTTT

V gene: TRBV28
J gene: TRBJ2-5
D gene: -
clone size: few
CDR3 protein: CASSPTQTGQETQYF
CDR3 DNA: TGTGCCAGCAGTCCAACCCAGACGGGCCAAGAGACCCAGTACTTC

V gene: TRBV6-6
J gene: TRBJ1-1
D gene: -
clone size: many
CDR3 protein: CASSRLNTEAFF
CDR3 DNA: TGTGCCAGCAGTCGGTTGAACACTGAAGCTTTCTTT